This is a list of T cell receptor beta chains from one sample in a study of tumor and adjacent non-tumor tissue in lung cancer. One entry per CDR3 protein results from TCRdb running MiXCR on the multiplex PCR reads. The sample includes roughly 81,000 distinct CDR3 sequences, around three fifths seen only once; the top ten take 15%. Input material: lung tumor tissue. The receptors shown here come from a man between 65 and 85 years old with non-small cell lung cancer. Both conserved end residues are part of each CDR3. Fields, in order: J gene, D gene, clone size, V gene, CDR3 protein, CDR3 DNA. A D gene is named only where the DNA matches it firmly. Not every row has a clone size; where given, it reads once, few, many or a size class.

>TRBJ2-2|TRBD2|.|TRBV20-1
CSGTPTSGGGGGELFF
TGCAGCGGTACCCCAACTAGCGGGGGAGGGGGCGGGGAGCTGTTTTTT
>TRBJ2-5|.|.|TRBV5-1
CASTGQETQCF
TGCGCCAGCACCGGACAAGAGACCCAGTGCTTC
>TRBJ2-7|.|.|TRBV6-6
CASSFGTRNEQYF
TGTGCCAGCAGTTTCGGGACAAGGAACGAGCAGTACTTC
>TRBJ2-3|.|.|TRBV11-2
CASSSRTTTRSDTQYF
TGTGCCAGCAGCTCCCGGACTACCACTAGGTCAGATACGCAGTATTTT
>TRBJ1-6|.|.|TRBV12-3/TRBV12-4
CASSPEVWRAPFHF
TGTGCCAGCAGTCCAGAAGTTTGGAGGGCACCCTTCCACTTT
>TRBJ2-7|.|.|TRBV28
CARSIRSNEQYF
TGTGCCAGAAGTATCAGGAGCAACGAGCAGTACTTC
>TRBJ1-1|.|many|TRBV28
CASRPDPNRKAFF
TGTGCCAGCAGGCCCGACCCAAACCGGAAGGCTTTCTTT
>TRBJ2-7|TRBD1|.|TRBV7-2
CASSLDRGGDQYF
TGTGCCAGCAGCCTGGACAGGGGTGGGGACCAGTACTTC
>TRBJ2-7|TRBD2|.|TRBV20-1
CSARLAGGSRYDQYF
TGCAGTGCTAGACTAGCGGGGGGAAGTCGCTACGACCAGTACTTC
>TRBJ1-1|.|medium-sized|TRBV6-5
CASSRTVNTEAFF
TGTGCCAGCAGCCGGACGGTGAACACTGAAGCTTTCTTT
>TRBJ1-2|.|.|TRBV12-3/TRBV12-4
CASSPLGGSCGYTF
TGTGCCAGCAGTCCCCTAGGAGGGTCGTGTGGCTACACCTTC
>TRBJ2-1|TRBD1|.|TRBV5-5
CVSSFWDSYNEQFF
TGTGTCAGTAGCTTCTGGGACAGCTACAATGAGCAGTTCTTC
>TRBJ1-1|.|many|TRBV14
CASSLHREAFF
TGTGCCAGCAGCCTACACAGAGAAGCTTTCTTT
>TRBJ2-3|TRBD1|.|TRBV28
CACSVIGQVTDRQYF
TGTGCCTGCAGTGTGATAGGACAGGTCACAGATAGGCAGTATTTT
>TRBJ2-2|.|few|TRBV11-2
CASSLSRGGTGELFF
TGTGCCAGCAGCTTAAGCAGGGGGGGAACCGGGGAGCTGTTCTTT
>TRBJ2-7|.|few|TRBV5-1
CASSLAGRDWNEQYF
TGCGCCAGCAGCTTGGCAGGCAGGGATTGGAACGAGCAGTACTTC
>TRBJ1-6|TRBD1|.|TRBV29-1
CSVRDRGENSSLRF
TGCAGCGTTCGGGACAGGGGCGAAAATTCATCACTCCGCTTT
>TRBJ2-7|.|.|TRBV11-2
CASSLVSGNSYEQYF
TGTGCCAGCAGCTTAGTTTCTGGGAACTCCTACGAGCAGTATTTC
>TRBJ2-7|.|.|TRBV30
CAWTTVRKLDEQYF
TGTGCCTGGACCACGGTCCGAAAATTGGACGAGCAGTACTTC
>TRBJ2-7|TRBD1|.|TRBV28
CANSLIRDRVSYVQYF
TGTGCCAACAGCTTAATCCGGGACAGGGTGTCCTACGTGCAGTACTTC